The 28 T cell receptor beta chains presented below share a single source sample, sequenced in a study of T cell responses to AZD1222 COVID-19 vaccine. Profiled with immunoSEQ multiplex PCR; TCRdb holds only in-frame clones, not every one. In the table there are about 94,000 clones, more than 70% of which are singletons. The sample in question was peripheral blood, obtained on day 0 of AZD1222 vaccination. All receptors come from an adult in good health.

V usage is TRBV27 and J usage is TRBJ1-5; no clear D gene. The CDR3 length is 13 residues. The V gene's germline CDR1 is MNHEY and CDR2 SMNVEV (reference sequence). Between the trimmed V and J ends, which lost 2 bases and 9 bases, there was a span of 11 bases. This CDR3 reads CASSLLGSLPQHF. The DNA for the CDR3 is TGTGCCAGCAGTTTACTGGGATCACTGCCCCAGCATTTT.

The gene calls are TRBV6-5 and TRBJ1-5, with a weak D call TRBD1 (5 bases). The CDR3 covers 14 residues. Trimming removed 0 bases at V and 7 bases at J, with 10 bases between. CDR1 and CDR2 from the germline V gene are MNHEY and SVGAGI. The chain's CDR3 is CASSYSSGTQPQHF. CDR3 sequence (DNA): TGTGCCAGCAGTTACTCTAGTGGGACGCAGCCCCAGCATTTT.

The rearrangement links TRBV4-1 to TRBJ2-7, with 8 nucleotides matching TRBD1. The CDR3 is 15 residues long. V lost 1 base to trimming and J lost 7 bases; unmatched junction nucleotides: 9. CDR1 MGHRA and CDR2 YSYEKL come from the germline V gene. The CDR3 coding sequence is TGCGCCAGCAGCCAAGGTGGACAGGGACCTCGGGAGCAGTACTTC. It specifies CASSQGGQGPREQYF.

This chain links TRBV28 with TRBJ2-7; 7 nucleotides agree with TRBD2. Per germline, CDR1 MDHEN and CDR2 SYDVKM. CDR3 length: 16 residues. Losses at the gene ends were 7 bases for V and 7 bases for J; bases not matched to a gene: 19. CDR3 in amino acids: CASNLRPRGRGREQYF. In DNA, the CDR3 is TGTGCCAGCAACTTAAGGCCCCGAGGGCGGGGGAGGGAGCAGTACTTC.

This clone was picked up a small number of times. The chain has TRBV6-5 and TRBJ1-2; D possibly corresponds to TRBD1 (5 bases). Germline CDR1 reads MNHEY; CDR2 reads SVGAGI. Trimming removed 6 bases at V and 6 bases at J, with 23 bases between. The CDR3 contains 16 residues. The CDR3 coding sequence is TGTGCCAGCAGGTACGGGCGGGGCCGAGGAGGAGATGGCTACACCTTC. This gives the protein CASRYGRGRGGDGYTF.

The chain couples TRBV5-4 to TRBJ2-7; no definite D call. CDR3 length: 12 amino acids. Between the trimmed V and J ends, which lost 2 bases and 6 bases, there was a span of 9 bases. Looked up from germline, CDR1 is SGHNT and CDR2 is YYREEE (reference sequence). The CDR3 region has the DNA TGTGCCAGCAGCTTATCCCTGGGCGAGCAGTACTTC. Amino acids: CASSLSLGEQYF. Based on the CDR3 plus reference TRBV5-4 and TRBJ2-7, the full variable domain is ETGVTQSPTHLIKTRGQQVTLRCSSQSGHNTVSWYQQALGQGPQFIFQYYREEENGRGNFPPRFSGLQFPNYSSELNVNALELDDSALYLCASSLSLGEQYFGPGTRLTVT.

The gene calls are TRBV2 and TRBJ2-7; TRBD1 aligns across 7 bases. The V and J ends lost 6 bases and 1 base, in that order; junction bases with no gene match: 3. CDR1 is SNHLY and CDR2 is FYNNEI in the germline V gene. This CDR3 region has 13 residues. This CDR3 is CASRFRGSYEQYF. The CDR3 bases are TGTGCCAGCAGGTTCAGGGGGTCCTACGAGCAGTACTTC. Together with reference TRBV2 and TRBJ2-7, the CDR3 gives the full variable domain: EPEVTQTPSHQVTQMGQEVILRCVPISNHLYFYWYRQILGQKVEFLVSFYNNEISEKSEIFDDQFSVERPDGSNFTLKIRSTKLEDSAMYFCASRFRGSYEQYFGPGTRLTVT.

The chain combines TRBV24-1 with TRBJ2-3; D might be TRBD1 or TRBD2, each matching 5 bases. The CDR3 is 17 amino acids. Trimming stripped 1 base from V and 0 bases from J, with 13 bases between. Per the germline V gene, CDR1 is KGHDR and CDR2 is SFDVKD. Written as DNA, the CDR3 is TGTGCCACCAGTGATTTCTCGTGGGACCTAAGCACAGATACGCAGTATTTT. Amino acid sequence: CATSDFSWDLSTDTQYF.

The rearrangement links TRBV5-4 to TRBJ2-7, with 12 bases identical to TRBD2. The germline V gene encodes CDR1 SGHNT and CDR2 YYREEE (reference sequence). J gave up 2 bases and V 3 bases, and 6 bases lay outside the gene matches. The CDR3 is 16 amino acids. The CDR3 bases are TGTGCCAGCAGCTACCGGCTAGCGGGGGGGCCCTACGAGCAGTACTTC. As protein: CASSYRLAGGPYEQYF. The full variable domain, rest sourced from reference TRBV5-4 and TRBJ2-7, is ETGVTQSPTHLIKTRGQQVTLRCSSQSGHNTVSWYQQALGQGPQFIFQYYREEENGRGNFPPRFSGLQFPNYSSELNVNALELDDSALYLCASSYRLAGGPYEQYFGPGTRLTVT.

V and J are TRBV30 and TRBJ1-6; D may be TRBD1 (6 bases). The CDR3 consists of 14 residues. Deletions cut 0 bases from V and 8 bases from J, with 11 bases between. CDR1 GTSNPN and CDR2 SVGIG come from the germline V gene (reference sequence). The CDR3 sequence is CAWSVGQRDSPLHF. The CDR3 DNA reads TGTGCCTGGAGTGTAGGACAGCGAGATTCACCCCTCCACTTT.

The V gene is TRBV18, the J gene TRBJ1-3; D uncertain. Germline V gene lookup returns CDR1 KGHSH and CDR2 LQKENI. V shed 8 bases and J shed 0 bases, with 20 bases lying between them. This CDR3 has 17 amino acids. This CDR3 reads CASQLNGVGPSGNTIYF. The CDR3 bases are TGTGCCAGCCAGCTTAACGGGGTCGGACCCTCTGGAAACACCATATATTTT.

The V and J genes are TRBV5-1 and TRBJ2-5; D unclear. The CDR3 has 12 residues. CDR1 is SGHRS and CDR2 is YFSETQ in the germline V gene. The V end was cut by 5 bases, the J end by 7 bases, with 12 bases between. CDR3 sequence (DNA): TGCGCCAGCAGTAAGGATCTGGGGACCCAGTACTTC. Protein product: CASSKDLGTQYF.

This rearrangement joins TRBV7-2 to TRBJ1-2, with D uncertain. The V gene's germline CDR1 is SGHTA and CDR2 FQGNSA. The CDR3 consists of 16 residues. Between the trimmed V and J ends, which lost 5 bases and 0 bases, there was a span of 16 bases. As DNA, the CDR3 is TGTGCCAGCAGCCGCCACCCTACCCAGGCTAACTATGGCTACACCTTC. It translates to CASSRHPTQANYGYTF.

The chain recombines TRBV21-1 with TRBJ1-3. TRBV21-1 is annotated as a pseudogene. The CDR3 runs to 21 residues. CDR3 protein: CASSKVDSWAGEGNSGNTIYF. The CDR3 nucleotides are TGTGCCAGCAGCAAAGTCGACTCGTGGGCAGGGGAGGGGAACTCTGGAAACACCATATATTTT.

J is TRBJ2-4 and V is TRBV19; TRBD1 matches at 10 bases. Germline V gene lookup returns CDR1 LNHDA and CDR2 SQIVND (reference sequence). The CDR3 consists of 15 residues. The V gene end was trimmed by 10 bases and the J gene end by 1 base; junction bases not matched to a gene: 7. The DNA of the CDR3 is TGTGCCACTCGACAGGGGGCGAGGGCCAAAAACATTCAGTACTTC. Protein product: CATRQGARAKNIQYF.

This clone was detected only once. V gene TRBV3-1 (or the pseudogene TRBV3-2) combines with J gene TRBJ2-2, with a weak D call TRBD1 (6 bases). With 4 bases removed from V and 7 bases from J, the gap between germline ends came to 7 bases. The CDR3 runs 12 residues. From germline, CDR1 is LGHDT and CDR2 YNNKEL (reference sequence). In DNA, the CDR3 is TGTGCCAGCAGCCTCAGGGGCGGGGAGCTGTTTTTT. This sequence encodes CASSLRGGELFF.

The J gene is TRBJ2-7, the V gene TRBV7-6; TRBD1 aligns across 9 bases. V was pared by 2 bases and J by 0 bases, with 11 bases of the junction left unmatched. This CDR3 is built from 18 residues. From germline, CDR1 is SGHVS and CDR2 FNYEAQ. The DNA for the CDR3 is TGTGCCAGCAGCTTAAGGACCGGGACAGGGCTCAGCTCCTACGAGCAGTACTTC. As protein: CASSLRTGTGLSSYEQYF. Full variable domain (rest looked up from reference TRBV7-6 and TRBJ2-7): GAGVSQSPRYKVTKRGQDVALRCDPISGHVSLYWYRQALGQGPEFLTYFNYEAQQDKSGLPNDRFSAERPEGSISTLTIQRTEQRDSAMYRCASSLRTGTGLSSYEQYFGPGTRLTVT.

This rearrangement joins TRBV3-1 (or the pseudogene TRBV3-2) to TRBJ1-5; weak D call: TRBD1 (5 bases). V was clipped by 2 bases and J by 4 bases, with 12 bases between them. The CDR3 has 15 amino acids. In germline, CDR1 is LGHDT, CDR2 YNNKEL (reference sequence). The CDR3: CASSQHPGGNQPQHF. CDR3 sequence (DNA): TGTGCCAGCAGCCAACATCCTGGGGGAAATCAGCCCCAGCATTTT.

This rearrangement joins TRBV2 to TRBJ2-7; TRBD1 agrees at 7 bases. CDR1 is SNHLY and CDR2 is FYNNEI in the germline V gene. The CDR3 totals 14 residues. Unmatched junction bases numbered 1, after V lost 2 bases and J lost 0 bases. The CDR3 nucleotides read TGTGCCAGCAGTGAACGGACAGGCTCCTACGAGCAGTACTTC. Its protein product is CASSERTGSYEQYF.

The chain recombines TRBV5-1 with TRBJ2-7; 7 positions agree with TRBD1. Germline CDR1 and CDR2: SGHRS and YFSETQ. The CDR3 runs 14 residues. V lost 0 bases, J lost 4 bases, and 4 bases stayed unmatched. The CDR3 sequence: CASSLDRGLYEQYF. For the CDR3, the DNA is TGCGCCAGCAGCTTGGACAGGGGATTGTACGAGCAGTACTTC.

This clone was seen only a few times. The V gene is TRBV19, the J gene TRBJ1-5, with 7 bases aligning to TRBD1. Trimming cost V 3 bases and J 0 bases; bases outside gene matches: 8. Germline CDR1 is LNHDA and CDR2 is SQIVND (reference sequence). The CDR3 covers 17 residues. Here the CDR3 DNA reads TGTGCCAGTAGTATCCGGACAGGAGCTAATAGCAATCAGCCCCAGCATTTT. Encoded protein: CASSIRTGANSNQPQHF.

This sequence joins TRBV5-1 and TRBJ2-7; tentative D call: TRBD2 (5 bases). CDR1 and CDR2 from the germline V gene are SGHRS and YFSETQ. The length of the CDR3 is 15 residues. V gave up 0 bases and J gave up 0 bases, with 10 bases separating them. The CDR3 sequence is CASSLAATSSYEQYF. CDR3 DNA sequence: TGCGCCAGCAGCTTGGCCGCCACTAGCTCCTACGAGCAGTACTTC. Full variable domain (outside the CDR3, taken from reference TRBV5-1 and TRBJ2-7): KAGVTQTPRYLIKTRGQQVTLSCSPISGHRSVSWYQQTPGQGLQFLFEYFSETQRNKGNFPGRFSGRQFSNSRSEMNVSTLELGDSALYLCASSLAATSSYEQYFGPGTRLTVT.

This sequence joins TRBV19 and TRBJ1-4, with D uncertain. The V end lost 3 bases, the J end lost 5 bases, and 10 bases lay between the germline ends. This CDR3 comprises 14 residues. The germline CDR1 and CDR2 sequences are LNHDA and SQIVND (reference sequence). CDR3 sequence (DNA): TGTGCCAGTAGTATTATCGGAGTCAATGAAAAACTGTTTTTT. This sequence encodes CASSIIGVNEKLFF.

This clone has only a few counts. The genes are TRBV30 and TRBJ1-6, with 7 positions matching TRBD1. The CDR3 totals 16 residues. Germline CDR1 reads GTSNPN; CDR2 reads SVGIG (reference sequence). V dropped 0 bases and J dropped 7; count of bases not matched to a gene: 9. Here the CDR3 DNA reads TGTGCCTGGAGTGTACGGAGGGGGCGGTGGAATTCACCCCTCCACTTT. This encodes CAWSVRRGRWNSPLHF.

The rearrangement joins TRBV24-1 to TRBJ2-1; D may be TRBD1 or TRBD2 (5 bases each). The CDR3 is 12 amino acids. Deletions cut 7 bases from V and 6 bases from J, with 9 bases between. The germline gives CDR1 KGHDR, CDR2 SFDVKD. For the CDR3, the DNA is TGTGCCACCAGCGGGGACGGCAATGAGCAGTTCTTC. This codes for CATSGDGNEQFF.

V is TRBV15 and J is TRBJ1-1; D uncertain. CDR3 length: 14 amino acids. The V end was cut by 0 bases, the J end by 1 base, with 6 bases between. The germline CDR1 and CDR2 sequences are LNHNV and YYDKDF (reference sequence). In DNA, the CDR3 is TGTGCCACCAGCAGAGAGGAGAGGAACACTGAAGCTTTCTTT. Amino acids: CATSREERNTEAFF.

This sequence joins TRBV29-1 and TRBJ1-1; maybe TRBD1 (5 bases). Trimming stripped 5 bases from V and 7 bases from J, with 8 bases between. The CDR3 loop spans 10 amino acids. Germline values: CDR1 SQVTM, CDR2 ANQGSEA. CDR3 sequence: CSVPGIEAFF. The CDR3 DNA reads as TGCAGCGTTCCAGGGATTGAAGCTTTCTTT.

This clone showed up just a few times. As DNA, the CDR3 is TGTGCCACCGAGACAGGGACCTACGAGCAGTACTTC. Protein product: CATETGTYEQYF. The chain links TRBV28 to TRBJ2-7, with TRBD1 matching over 7 bases. The CDR3 is made up of 12 amino acids. CDR1 and CDR2 from the germline V gene are MDHEN and SYDVKM. J lost 2 bases, V lost 10 bases, and 5 bases had no gene match.